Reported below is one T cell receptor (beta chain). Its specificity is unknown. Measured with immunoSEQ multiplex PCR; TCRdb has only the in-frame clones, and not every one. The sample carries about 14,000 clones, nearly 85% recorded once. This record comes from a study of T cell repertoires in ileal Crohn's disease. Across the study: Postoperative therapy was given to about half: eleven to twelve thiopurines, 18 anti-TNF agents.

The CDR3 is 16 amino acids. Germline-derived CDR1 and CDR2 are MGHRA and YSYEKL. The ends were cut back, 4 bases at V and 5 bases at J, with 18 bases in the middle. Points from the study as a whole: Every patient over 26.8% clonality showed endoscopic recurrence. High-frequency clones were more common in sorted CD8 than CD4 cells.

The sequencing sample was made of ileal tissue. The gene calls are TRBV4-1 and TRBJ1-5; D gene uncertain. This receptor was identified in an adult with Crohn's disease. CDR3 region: CASSLLPRRDYQPQHF. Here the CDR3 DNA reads TGCGCCAGCAGCCTCCTCCCGCGGAGGGATTATCAGCCCCAGCATTTT.